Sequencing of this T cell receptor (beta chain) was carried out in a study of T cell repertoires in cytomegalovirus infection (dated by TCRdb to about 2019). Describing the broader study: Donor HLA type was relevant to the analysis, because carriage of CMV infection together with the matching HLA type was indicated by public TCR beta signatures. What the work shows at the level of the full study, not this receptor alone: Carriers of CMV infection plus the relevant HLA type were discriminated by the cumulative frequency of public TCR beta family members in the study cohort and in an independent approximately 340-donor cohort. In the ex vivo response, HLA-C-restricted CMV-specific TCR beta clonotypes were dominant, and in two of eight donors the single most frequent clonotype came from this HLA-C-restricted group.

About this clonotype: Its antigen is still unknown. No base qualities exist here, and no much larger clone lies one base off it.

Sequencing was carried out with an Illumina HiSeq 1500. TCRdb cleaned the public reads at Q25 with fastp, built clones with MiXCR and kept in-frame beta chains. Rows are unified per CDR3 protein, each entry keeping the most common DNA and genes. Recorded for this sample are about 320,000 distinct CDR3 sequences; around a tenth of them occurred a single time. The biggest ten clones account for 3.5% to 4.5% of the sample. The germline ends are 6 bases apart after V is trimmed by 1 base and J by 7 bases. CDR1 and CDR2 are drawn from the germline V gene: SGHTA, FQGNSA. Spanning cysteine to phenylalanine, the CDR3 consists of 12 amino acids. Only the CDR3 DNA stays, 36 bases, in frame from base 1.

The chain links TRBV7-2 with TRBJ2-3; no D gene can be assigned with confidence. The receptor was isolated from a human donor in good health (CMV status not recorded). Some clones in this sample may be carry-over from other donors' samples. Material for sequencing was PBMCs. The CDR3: CASSLVRNTQYF. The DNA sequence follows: TGTGCCAGCAGCTTAGTCAGGAATACGCAGTATTTT.